This T cell receptor (beta chain) was captured in a study of early T cells in non-severe SARS-CoV-2 infection. Looking at the study overall: The study sequenced bulk RNA from unsorted whole blood, with chains unpaired.

Study-level points and caveats: CD4 and private specificities were missed by VDJdb matching, which favored anti-spike CD8 responses.

Each CDR3 protein is one row after TCRdb ran MiXCR on the 5' RACE reads. The data contain approximately 71,000 distinct CDR3 sequences, roughly an eighth of them seen just once; the ten biggest clones take up 3.5% to 5.5%. The sample holds many counts of this clonotype. The antigen is unknown. CDR3 length: 13 amino acids. V trimming: 0 bases; J trimming: 11 bases; junction bases outside the gene matches: 4. CDR1 SGHRS and CDR2 YFSETQ come from the germline V gene. This TCR was sampled from an adult who was a healthcare worker with PCR-confirmed SARS-CoV-2 infection or an uninfected control (not recorded which). The sample comprised whole blood. V and J are TRBV5-1 and TRBJ2-7, with 11 nucleotides matching TRBD2. The CDR3 loop reads CASSLGLAGSEYF. The CDR3 region has the DNA TGCGCCAGCAGCTTGGGACTAGCGGGGTCGGAGTACTTC.